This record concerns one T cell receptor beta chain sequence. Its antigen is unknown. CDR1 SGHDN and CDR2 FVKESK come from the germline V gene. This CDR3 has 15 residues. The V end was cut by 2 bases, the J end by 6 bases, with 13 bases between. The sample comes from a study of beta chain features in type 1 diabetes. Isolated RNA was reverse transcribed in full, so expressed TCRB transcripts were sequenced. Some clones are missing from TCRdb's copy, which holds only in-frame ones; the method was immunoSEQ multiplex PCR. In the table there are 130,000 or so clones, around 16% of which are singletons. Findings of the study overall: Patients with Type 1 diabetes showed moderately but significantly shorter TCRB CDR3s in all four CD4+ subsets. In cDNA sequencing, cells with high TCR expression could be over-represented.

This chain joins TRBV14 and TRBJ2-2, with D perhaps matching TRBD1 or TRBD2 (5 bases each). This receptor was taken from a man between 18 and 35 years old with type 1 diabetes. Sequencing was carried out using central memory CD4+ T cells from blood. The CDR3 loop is CASSQNRDRAGELFF. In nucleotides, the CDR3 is TGTGCCAGCAGCCAAAATCGGGACCGGGCCGGGGAGCTGTTTTTT.